One and the same sample provided the 32 T cell receptor beta chains below, sequenced in a study of blood T cell repertoires in COVID-19. Assay: immunoSEQ multiplex PCR; the TCRdb copy retains only in-frame clones and omits some. Among about 150,000 clones, approximately 86% were seen once, and the ten largest hold 2.5% to 4%. What was sequenced was peripheral blood. These receptor sequences come from a man aged 65 to 79 with acute or convalescent COVID-19.

As regards this clone: The junction shows a germline mismatch at one end, possibly a read error. The chain combines TRBV7-8 with TRBJ2-7; 11 nucleotides match TRBD2. CDR1 and CDR2 (germline): SGHVS, FQNEAQ. The CDR3 extends over 13 amino acids. CDR3 nucleotides: TGTGCCAGCAGCCTAGCGGGAGGAAGAGAGCAGTACTTC. Translated: CASSLAGGREQYF.

The genes are TRBV5-4 and TRBJ2-2; 9 bases map to TRBD2. Trimming removed 3 bases from V and 4 bases from J; junction bases left unmatched: 7. Germline CDR1 SGHNT, CDR2 YYREEE (reference sequence). CDR3 size: 16 residues. CDR3 loop: CASSSIAGAGTGELFF. For the CDR3, the DNA is TGTGCCAGCAGCTCTATAGCGGGAGCGGGCACCGGGGAGCTGTTTTTT.

V gene TRBV5-1 combines with J gene TRBJ1-2; 8 positions match TRBD1. Trimming removed 4 bases from V and 0 bases from J; junction bases left unmatched: 5. The CDR3 has 15 amino acids. In germline, CDR1 is SGHRS, CDR2 YFSETQ. CDR3: CASSEGQVSNYGYTF. The CDR3 DNA sequence: TGCGCCAGCAGCGAGGGACAGGTATCTAACTATGGCTACACCTTC.

The chain employs TRBV28 and TRBJ2-7; 8 bases are shared with TRBD2. This CDR3 is built from 14 residues. Looked up from germline, CDR1 is MDHEN and CDR2 is SYDVKM. V lost 2 bases to trimming and J lost 3 bases; unmatched junction nucleotides: 3. The CDR3: CASSLNGRGYEQYF. DNA for the CDR3: TGTGCCAGCAGTTTAAACGGGAGGGGCTACGAGCAGTACTTC.

V and J are TRBV24-1 and TRBJ2-5; possible D gene TRBD2, 6 bases. The CDR3 extends over 14 amino acids. V shed 3 bases and J shed 5 bases, with 12 bases lying between them. Germline CDR1 is KGHDR and CDR2 is SFDVKD. Here the CDR3 reads CATSDTAGRETQYF. The DNA of the CDR3 is TGTGCCACCAGTGATACCGCGGGGCGGGAGACCCAGTACTTC.

The CDR3 coding sequence is TGTGCCAGCAGCAACCGGGAGAACAATGAGCAGTTCTTC. Translated, it gives CASSNRENNEQFF. The chain uses TRBV11-3 and TRBJ2-1, with D possibly being TRBD2 (6 bases). Germline V CDR1 and CDR2: SGHNT, YENEEA. V shed 5 bases and J shed 5 bases, with 10 bases lying between them. CDR3 length: 13 residues.

This chain joins TRBV4-3 and TRBJ1-6; D possibly corresponds to TRBD1 (6 bases). Germline V gene sequence: CDR1 LGHNA, CDR2 YSLEER. The ends were cut back, 0 bases at V and 7 bases at J, with 13 bases in the middle. This CDR3 has 16 amino acids. This chain's CDR3 is CASSQDLARGNSPLHF. For the CDR3, the DNA is TGCGCCAGCAGCCAAGATTTAGCCAGGGGCAATTCACCCCTCCACTTT.

This chain links TRBV18 with TRBJ2-7; 9 nucleotides line up with TRBD1. Trimming took 4 bases from V and 2 from J; bases not matched to a gene: 6. The CDR3 is 15 amino acids. The V gene's germline CDR1 is KGHSH and CDR2 LQKENI. DNA of the CDR3: TGTGCCAGCTCACTAGGACAGGGGACTGCCTACGAGCAGTACTTC. This translates into CASSLGQGTAYEQYF.

This rearrangement joins TRBV6-5 to TRBJ2-7, with D possibly TRBD1 on 5 matching bases. Trimming took off 5 bases at V and 3 bases at J, with 8 bases between the two ends. The CDR3 sequence is 12 residues long. The V gene's germline CDR1 is MNHEY and CDR2 SVGAGI. This chain's CDR3 is CASSQRGYEQYF. Here the CDR3 DNA reads TGTGCCAGCAGTCAAAGGGGCTACGAGCAGTACTTC.

In its sample, this clone was seen a few times. The rearrangement links TRBV6-5 to TRBJ2-7, with 11 bases that match TRBD1. J lost 9 bases, V lost 6 bases, and 13 bases had no gene match. The length of the CDR3 is 15 residues. Germline lookup yields CDR1 MNHEY and CDR2 SVGAGI. CDR3: CASSGQGASFSTQYF. CDR3 sequence (DNA): TGTGCCAGCAGCGGACAGGGGGCGTCCTTTTCGACGCAGTACTTC.

The V gene is TRBV11-2, the J gene TRBJ2-3, with TRBD2 as a possible D gene (6 bases). V shed 5 bases and J shed 4 bases, with 16 bases lying between them. The CDR3 spans 15 residues. Germline V gene lookup returns CDR1 SGHAT and CDR2 FQNNGV. CDR3 sequence reads: CASSPEGQRADTQYF. In DNA form, the CDR3 reads TGTGCCAGCAGCCCAGAGGGCCAGCGGGCAGATACGCAGTATTTT.

In this sample, this clone turned up once. This chain connects TRBV6-6 to TRBJ2-5, with 15 bases lining up with TRBD2. Germline lookup yields CDR1 MNHNY and CDR2 SVGAGI (reference sequence). J was trimmed by 4 bases and V by 4 bases; bases with no gene match: 1. CDR3 length equals 15 residues. The CDR3, as DNA: TGTGCCAGCAGTTCGGGACTAGCGGGAGGAGAGACCCAGTACTTC. Amino acids: CASSSGLAGGETQYF.

The J gene is TRBJ2-1, the V gene TRBV28; maybe TRBD1 (7 bases). The CDR3 loop spans 13 amino acids. Germline V lookup: CDR1 MDHEN, CDR2 SYDVKM. The V gene lost 4 bases and the J gene lost 9 bases, with 13 bases spanning the gap. The CDR3 nucleotides read TGTGCCAGCAGTTCCGGGGGACAGACTGAGCAGTTCTTC. Residues: CASSSGGQTEQFF.

The rearrangement joins TRBV30 to TRBJ1-1, with 8 bases aligning to TRBD1. Germline assignment: CDR1 GTSNPN and CDR2 SVGIG (reference sequence). V gave up 5 bases and J gave up 5 bases; unmatched junction bases: 7. This CDR3 has 13 amino acids. The CDR3, as DNA: TGTGCCTGGTACGACAGGGGTAATACTGAAGCTTTCTTT. Translating it yields CAWYDRGNTEAFF.

The CDR3 region has the DNA TGTGCCAGCAGCCGTGGACAGAATGAAAAACTGTTTTTT. It specifies CASSRGQNEKLFF. The rearrangement links TRBV12-3 or TRBV12-4 to TRBJ1-4, with D perhaps TRBD1 (6 bases). Trimming took 6 bases from V and 5 from J, leaving 10 bases between them. The CDR3 runs 13 residues.

The chain recombines TRBV2 with TRBJ2-1, with TRBD2 matching 11 bases. Germline V gene sequence: CDR1 SNHLY, CDR2 FYNNEI. V trimming: 6 bases; J trimming: 4 bases; junction bases outside the gene matches: 5. This CDR3 spans 15 amino acids. In DNA, the CDR3 is TGTGCCAGCAGGAAATTAGCGGGAGGGTACAATGAGCAGTTCTTC. Translating gives CASRKLAGGYNEQFF.

This clone showed up just a few times. The chain links TRBV28 to TRBJ2-1, with D possibly matching TRBD2 (5 bases). Trimming shortened V by 2 bases and J by 4 bases, and 12 bases separated the two germline ends. This CDR3 comprises 15 residues. Germline V gives CDR1 MDHEN, CDR2 SYDVKM. CDR3 residues: CASSLLLEVYNEQFF. CDR3 nucleotides: TGTGCCAGCAGTTTACTACTAGAAGTTTACAATGAGCAGTTCTTC.

V is TRBV28 and J is TRBJ2-5; 14 bases are shared with TRBD2. V trimming: 5 bases; J trimming: 7 bases; junction bases outside the gene matches: 12. This CDR3 is built from 17 residues. Germline V lookup: CDR1 MDHEN, CDR2 SYDVKM. The CDR3 loop reads CASSLTSGRAHGGTQYF. CDR3 sequence (DNA): TGTGCCAGCAGTCTGACTAGCGGGAGGGCTCATGGCGGGACCCAGTACTTC.

This clone was recorded a few times. The chain joins TRBV18 to TRBJ1-5; D call uncertain. The CDR3 is 13 amino acids. Germline V gene data show CDR1 as KGHSH and CDR2 as LQKENI. Trimming left V 3 bases short and J 3 bases short, with 6 bases between. In nucleotides, the CDR3 is TGTGCCAGCTCACCTCACAACAATCAGCCCCAGCATTTT. Residues: CASSPHNNQPQHF.

The V call is TRBV19, the J call TRBJ1-5, with D maybe TRBD1 (6 bases). The CDR3 has 13 residues. V lost 7 bases, J lost 4 bases, and 11 bases lay in between. Germline CDR1 and CDR2: LNHDA and SQIVND (reference sequence). This CDR3 reads CASKAGENQPQHF. CDR3 coding DNA: TGTGCCAGTAAAGCAGGGGAGAATCAGCCCCAGCATTTT.

This chain uses TRBV7-9 with TRBJ2-7; 8 bases are shared with TRBD1. Germline assignment: CDR1 SEHNR and CDR2 FQNEAQ (reference sequence). This CDR3 comprises 15 residues. V lost 5 bases to trimming and J lost 3 bases; unmatched junction nucleotides: 9. For the CDR3, the DNA is TGTGCCAGCAGCCATCCGGGACAGGACATCTACGAGCAGTACTTC. It is translated as CASSHPGQDIYEQYF.

The V call is TRBV12-5, the J call TRBJ2-1, with D possibly TRBD2 on 6 matching bases. Looked up from germline, CDR1 is LGHNT and CDR2 is FRNRAP. The CDR3 runs to 14 residues. V was pared by 5 bases and J by 8 bases, with 16 bases between. CDR3 coding DNA: TGTGCTAGTGGTGCGTCGGGAGTAGGGGATGAGCAGTTCTTC. Protein: CASGASGVGDEQFF.

The chain employs TRBV9 and TRBJ1-4; D is possibly TRBD1 (5 bases). The ends were cut back, 4 bases at V and 4 bases at J, with 17 bases in the middle. The CDR3 runs to 16 residues. Germline V gene data show CDR1 as SGDLS and CDR2 as YYNGEE. CDR3 DNA sequence: TGTGCCAGCAGCAAGGACGGGGCGGGATTTAATGAAAAACTGTTTTTT. Protein sequence: CASSKDGAGFNEKLFF.

This clone was counted a single time. The CDR3 sequence is CASSLEASGSTYNEQFF. CDR3 nucleotides: TGTGCCAGCAGCTTAGAGGCTAGCGGGAGTACCTACAATGAGCAGTTCTTC. The chain joins TRBV7-3 to TRBJ2-1; 10 bases map to TRBD2. CDR3 size: 17 residues. Trimming cost V 2 bases and J 2 bases; bases outside gene matches: 6. Germline V gene data show CDR1 as SGHTA and CDR2 as FQGTGA.

The V call is TRBV7-9, the J call TRBJ2-5; D is uncertain. Germline lookup yields CDR1 SEHNR and CDR2 FQNEAQ (reference sequence). Trimming shortened V by 0 bases and J by 1 base, and 15 bases separated the two germline ends. CDR3 length: 17 amino acids. In DNA form, the CDR3 reads TGTGCCAGCAGCTTAGCGTCGGAGCAAACAACCCAAGAGACCCAGTACTTC. Protein: CASSLASEQTTQETQYF.

V gene TRBV28 combines with J gene TRBJ2-7; 9 bases fit TRBD1. The CDR3 has 14 residues. V lost 5 bases to trimming and J lost 1 base; unmatched junction nucleotides: 3. Germline V gene lookup returns CDR1 MDHEN and CDR2 SYDVKM. The CDR3 loop reads CASSDRGGSYEQYF. In DNA, the CDR3 is TGTGCCAGCAGTGACAGGGGGGGATCCTACGAGCAGTACTTC.

The chain combines TRBV19 with TRBJ2-7; 9 bases map to TRBD1. Germline CDR1 and CDR2: LNHDA and SQIVND (reference sequence). The CDR3 length is 14 residues. V lost 6 bases to trimming and J lost 1 base; unmatched junction nucleotides: 4. CDR3 residues: CASRSDRGSYEQYF. As DNA, the CDR3 is TGTGCCAGTAGGTCGGACAGGGGATCCTACGAGCAGTACTTC. The entire variable domain, with the rest obtained from reference TRBV19 and TRBJ2-7, is as follows: DGGITQSPKYLFRKEGQNVTLSCEQNLNHDAMYWYRQDPGQGLRLIYYSQIVNDFQKGDIAEGYSVSREKKESFPLTVTSAQKNPTAFYLCASRSDRGSYEQYFGPGTRLTVT.

The rearrangement links TRBV5-1 to TRBJ2-7; 7 nucleotides match TRBD2. V shed 4 bases and J 2 bases; nucleotides not matched to a gene: 6. The CDR3 length is 14 residues. Germline CDR1 SGHRS, CDR2 YFSETQ. The CDR3 is CASSAGGGTYEQYF. The CDR3 region has the DNA TGCGCCAGCAGCGCGGGCGGGGGAACCTACGAGCAGTACTTC.

The chain couples TRBV5-1 to TRBJ1-2, with 9 bases fitting TRBD1. The length of the CDR3 is 15 residues. The V segment lost 0 bases and the J segment 8 bases; nucleotides outside the gene matches: 8. The germline V gene has CDR1 SGHRS and CDR2 YFSETQ. The CDR3 DNA reads as TGCGCCAGCAGCTTGGGGGACAGGGCCGGGGCCGGCTACACCTTC. Protein: CASSLGDRAGAGYTF.

The V gene is TRBV19, the J gene TRBJ2-1; 8 nucleotides line up with TRBD2. CDR3 length: 15 residues. The germline V gene has CDR1 LNHDA and CDR2 SQIVND (reference sequence). J gave up 7 bases and V 6 bases, and 11 bases lay outside the gene matches. The CDR3 protein is CASRTGTSNWNEQFF. CDR3 sequence (DNA): TGTGCCAGTAGAACCGGGACTAGTAATTGGAATGAGCAGTTCTTC.

The chain has TRBV28 and TRBJ1-4, with 7 bases matching TRBD1. This CDR3 spans 14 amino acids. Germline values: CDR1 MDHEN, CDR2 SYDVKM. J lost 6 bases, V lost 6 bases, and 7 bases had no gene match. The CDR3 protein is CASSRTGTYEKLFF. For the CDR3, the DNA is TGTGCCAGCAGCAGGACAGGAACCTATGAAAAACTGTTTTTT.

This sequence joins TRBV6-2 or TRBV6-3 and TRBJ1-2; D possibly corresponds to TRBD1 (6 bases). The length of the CDR3 is 17 residues. Looked up from germline, CDR1 is MNHEY and CDR2 is SVGEGT. Trimming removed 3 bases at V and 5 bases at J, with 22 bases between. The CDR3 is CASSYQTGHVTPYGYTF. Here the CDR3 DNA reads TGTGCCAGCAGTTATCAGACAGGCCATGTTACCCCATATGGCTACACCTTC.